Included here is one TCR beta chain sequence, with context. Original data processing: Scientists estimated how many nucleated cells there were by amplifying reference gene primers. Produced via immunoSEQ multiplex PCR; TCRdb's table is partial and in-frame only. From that table come the V and J calls and clone size; the DNA was used to work out D and trimming. This repertoire shows about 500,000 clones, roughly 87% found once; its top ten account for under 0.75%. The data are from a study of blood T cell repertoires in COVID-19. J was trimmed by 8 bases and V by 5 bases; bases with no gene match: 7. CDR3 length: 13 amino acids. In germline, CDR1 is MNHEY, CDR2 SVGAGI.

The rearrangement links TRBV6-5 to TRBJ1-1; TRBD1 aligns across 8 bases. The receptor was derived from a woman younger than 35 who had recovered from COVID-19. Input material: PBMCs or T cells enriched from blood (not recorded which). The CDR3 bases are TGTGCCAGCAGTATAGGACAGGGTCGGGAAGCTTTCTTT. This encodes CASSIGQGREAFF.